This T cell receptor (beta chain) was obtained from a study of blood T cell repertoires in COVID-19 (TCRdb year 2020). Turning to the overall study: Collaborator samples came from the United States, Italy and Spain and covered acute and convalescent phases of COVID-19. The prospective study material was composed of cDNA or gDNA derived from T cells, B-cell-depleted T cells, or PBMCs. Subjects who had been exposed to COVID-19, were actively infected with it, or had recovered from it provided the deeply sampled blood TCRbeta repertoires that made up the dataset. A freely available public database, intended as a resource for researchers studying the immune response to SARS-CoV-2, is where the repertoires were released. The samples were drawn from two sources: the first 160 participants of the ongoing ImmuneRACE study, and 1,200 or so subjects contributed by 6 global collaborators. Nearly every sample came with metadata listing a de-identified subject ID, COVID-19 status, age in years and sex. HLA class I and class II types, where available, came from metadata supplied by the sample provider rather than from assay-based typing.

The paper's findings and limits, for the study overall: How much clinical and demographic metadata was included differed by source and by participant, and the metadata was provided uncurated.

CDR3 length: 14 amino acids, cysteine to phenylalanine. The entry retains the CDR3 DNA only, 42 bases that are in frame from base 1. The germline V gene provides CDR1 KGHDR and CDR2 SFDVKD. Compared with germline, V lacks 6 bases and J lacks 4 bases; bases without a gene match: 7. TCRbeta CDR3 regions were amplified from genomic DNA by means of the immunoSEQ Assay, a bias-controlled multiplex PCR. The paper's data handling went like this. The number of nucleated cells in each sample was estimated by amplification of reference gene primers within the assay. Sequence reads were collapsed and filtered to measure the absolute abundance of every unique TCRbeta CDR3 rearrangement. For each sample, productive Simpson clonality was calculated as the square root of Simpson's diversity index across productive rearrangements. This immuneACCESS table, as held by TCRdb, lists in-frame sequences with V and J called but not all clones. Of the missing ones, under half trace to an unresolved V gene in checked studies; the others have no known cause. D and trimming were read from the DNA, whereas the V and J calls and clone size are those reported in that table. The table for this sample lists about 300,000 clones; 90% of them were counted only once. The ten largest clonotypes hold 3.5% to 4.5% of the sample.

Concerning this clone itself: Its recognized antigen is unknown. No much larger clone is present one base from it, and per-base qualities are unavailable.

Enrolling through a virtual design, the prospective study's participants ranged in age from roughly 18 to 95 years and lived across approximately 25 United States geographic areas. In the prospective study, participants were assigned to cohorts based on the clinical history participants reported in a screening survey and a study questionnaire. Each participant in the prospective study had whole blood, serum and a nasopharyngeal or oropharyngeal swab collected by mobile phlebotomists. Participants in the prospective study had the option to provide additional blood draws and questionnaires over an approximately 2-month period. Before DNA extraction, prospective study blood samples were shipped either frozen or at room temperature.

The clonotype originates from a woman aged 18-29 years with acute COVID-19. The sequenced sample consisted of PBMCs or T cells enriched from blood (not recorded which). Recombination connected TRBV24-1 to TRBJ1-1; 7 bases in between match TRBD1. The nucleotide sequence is TGTGCCACCAGTACAGGGGATAGTGGCACTGAAGCTTTCTTT. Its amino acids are CATSTGDSGTEAFF.